Listed here is a single T cell receptor beta chain. This entry comes from a study of blood T cell repertoires in COVID-19. Overall study context: The samples span acute and convalescent COVID-19 from the United States, Italy and Spain. In each case, the material was cDNA or gDNA derived from T cells, B-cell-depleted T cells, or PBMCs.

V was shortened by 1 base and J by 5 bases, with 8 bases between the two germline ends. The CDR3 contains 13 residues. Germline-derived CDR1 and CDR2 are SGHTA and FQGNSA. In the original workflow: Amplification with reference gene primers provided the estimates of nucleated cell counts. Generated by immunoSEQ multiplex PCR, the TCRdb table keeps only in-frame clones and is missing some. The V and J calls and the clone size are those of that table, but D and trimming were determined from the DNA. The repertoire holds approximately 52,000 clones, with 85% as singletons. The sample taken for sequencing was peripheral blood. This sequence was found in a human donor in a cohort sampled during active COVID-19. V usage is TRBV7-2 and J usage is TRBJ2-5; TRBD2 is a possible D gene (6 bases). CDR3 protein: CASSLGGRETQYF. The CDR3 DNA is TGTGCCAGCAGCTTAGGAGGGAGGGAGACCCAGTACTTC.